The rows below give T cell receptor beta chains drawn from one sample of a study of blood T cell repertoires in COVID-19. TCRdb's copy holds only in-frame clones and misses some; the assay was immunoSEQ multiplex PCR. The sample has under 60,000 clones, 84% seen once. The sample comprised peripheral blood. The receptors were sampled from a man aged 55 to 70 with acute or convalescent COVID-19. Both conserved end residues are part of each CDR3. A D gene is named only where the DNA matches it firmly. Size is stated for part of the rows, as once, few or many counts, or as a class when the clone is expanded.

NA	TRBV5-1	TRBJ2-7	NA	CASSFQGLEQYF	TGCGCCAGCAGCTTTCAGGGTTTGGAGCAGTACTTC
NA	TRBV12-3/TRBV12-4	TRBJ1-1	NA	CASSKQANTEAFF	TGTGCCAGCAGTAAACAGGCGAACACTGAAGCTTTCTTT
NA	TRBV9	TRBJ1-6	NA	CASSQRDNSPLHF	TGTGCCAGCAGCCAAAGAGATAATTCACCCCTCCACTTT
TRBD1	TRBV5-1	TRBJ1-5	NA	CASSEGTGENQPQHF	TGCGCCAGCAGCGAAGGGACAGGGGAAAATCAGCCCCAGCATTTT
NA	TRBV5-8	TRBJ1-2	NA	CASSLRGRGVGYTF	TGTGCCAGCAGCCTAAGGGGCAGGGGAGTAGGCTACACCTTC
NA	TRBV4-1	TRBJ1-5	once	CASSVGYAGPQPQHF	TGCGCCAGCAGCGTAGGGTACGCGGGTCCGCAGCCCCAGCATTTT
NA	TRBV3-1/TRBV3-2	TRBJ1-2	NA	CASSQGGGGVFSGYTF	TGTGCCAGCAGCCAAGGGGGTGGGGGCGTTTTCTCTGGCTACACCTTC
TRBD1	TRBV18	TRBJ1-2	few	CASSPPGQGDYGYTF	TGTGCCAGCTCACCTCCAGGACAGGGGGATTATGGCTACACCTTC
TRBD1	TRBV18	TRBJ2-2	NA	CASSANRGSGELFF	TGTGCCAGCTCAGCTAACAGGGGATCCGGGGAGCTGTTTTTT
TRBD1	TRBV27	TRBJ2-1	once	CASSFLKGAGDEQFF	TGTGCCAGCAGTTTTCTCAAGGGGGCTGGGGATGAGCAGTTCTTC
NA	TRBV29-1	TRBJ2-6	NA	CSVIRDSGANVLTF	TGCAGCGTTATCCGGGACTCTGGGGCCAACGTCCTGACTTTC
TRBD1	TRBV9	TRBJ1-5	NA	CASSVGGGSQPQHF	TGTGCCAGCAGCGTAGGAGGGGGCAGTCAGCCCCAGCATTTT
NA	TRBV6-4	TRBJ2-7	once	CASSDGEPSYEQYF	TGTGCCAGCAGTGATGGGGAGCCTTCCTACGAGCAGTACTTC
TRBD1	TRBV27	TRBJ1-1	NA	CASSKAGTAGVTEAFF	TGTGCCAGCAGTAAGGCGGGGACAGCGGGAGTCACTGAAGCTTTCTTT
NA	TRBV6-6	TRBJ1-4	NA	CASSYRGGEKLFF	TGTGCCAGCAGTTATAGGGGAGGAGAAAAACTGTTTTTT
TRBD2	TRBV29-1	TRBJ2-5	NA	CSATAGAGETQYF	TGCAGCGCTACAGCGGGGGCGGGGGAGACCCAGTACTTC
NA	TRBV12-5	TRBJ1-1	NA	CASGLVLHTTGGMNTEAFF	TGTGCTAGTGGTTTGGTACTACATACCACCGGGGGAATGAACACTGAAGCTTTCTTT
TRBD1	TRBV24-1	TRBJ2-5	NA	CATSDMGQGAEETQYF	TGTGCCACCAGTGACATGGGACAGGGGGCAGAAGAGACCCAGTACTTC
TRBD1	TRBV2	TRBJ2-5	NA	CATPGDRGRRQETQYF	TGTGCCACCCCGGGGGACAGGGGCCGGCGGCAAGAGACCCAGTACTTC
NA	TRBV11-2	TRBJ1-6	NA	CASSLGPARNSPLHF	TGTGCCAGCAGCTTAGGACCAGCTAGAAATTCACCCCTCCACTTT
NA	TRBV11-2	TRBJ1-1	NA	CASSLDQTEAFF	TGTGCCAGCAGCTTAGATCAGACTGAAGCTTTCTTT
NA	TRBV30	TRBJ1-1	NA	CAWGLPSGTEAFF	TGTGCCTGGGGTCTCCCATCGGGCACTGAAGCTTTCTTT
NA	TRBV30	TRBJ1-6	NA	CASEDRNSPLHF	TGTGCCTCGGAGGACCGGAATTCACCCCTCCACTTT
NA	TRBV21-1	TRBJ1-5	once	CASSKLSGSQPQHF	TGTGCCAGCAGCAAATTATCTGGGAGTCAGCCCCAGCATTTT
NA	TRBV5-1	TRBJ2-2	NA	CASSLGQEPMGELFF	TGCGCCAGCAGCTTGGGACAGGAACCGATGGGGGAGCTGTTTTTT
TRBD1	TRBV27	TRBJ1-2	NA	CASSLSAGGDGYTF	TGTGCCAGCAGTTTAAGCGCAGGGGGAGATGGCTACACCTTC
TRBD1	TRBV7-3	TRBJ2-7	few	CASGTGGYEQYF	TGTGCCAGCGGGACAGGGGGCTACGAGCAGTACTTC
NA	TRBV27	TRBJ2-3	once	CASSYIDTDTQYF	TGTGCCAGCAGTTATATAGACACAGATACGCAGTATTTT
TRBD1	TRBV27	TRBJ1-2	NA	CASSLSSGTGIYNGYTF	TGTGCCAGCAGTTTATCCTCCGGGACAGGGATATACAATGGCTACACCTTC
TRBD2	TRBV6-2/TRBV6-3	TRBJ2-2	once	CASSYSTAGGDTGELFF	TGTGCCAGCAGTTACTCGACTGCGGGGGGGGACACCGGGGAGCTGTTTTTT
TRBD1	TRBV27	TRBJ2-7	NA	CASRGSSGTGIYEQYF	TGTGCCAGCAGAGGCTCCTCCGGGACAGGGATCTACGAGCAGTACTTC
TRBD1	TRBV5-1	TRBJ1-1	NA	CASSYRGRENTEAFF	TGCGCCAGCAGCTACAGGGGGCGGGAAAACACTGAAGCTTTCTTT
TRBD1	TRBV19	TRBJ2-7	NA	CASSIGLGDRDYEQYF	TGTGCCAGTAGTATAGGCCTTGGGGACAGGGACTACGAGCAGTACTTC
NA	TRBV6-5	TRBJ1-2	NA	CASSYGPYGYTF	TGTGCCAGCAGTTACGGCCCCTATGGCTACACCTTC
NA	TRBV11-2	TRBJ2-5	NA	CASSLVGTVRETQYF	TGTGCCAGCAGCTTAGTAGGGACTGTCAGGGAGACCCAGTACTTC
TRBD2	TRBV9	TRBJ2-1	NA	CASSVSAGGLVDEQFF	TGTGCCAGCAGCGTATCTGCGGGGGGGCTTGTTGATGAGCAGTTCTTC
TRBD1	TRBV7-2	TRBJ1-5	NA	CASSLAEGASNQPQHF	TGTGCCAGCAGCTTAGCGGAGGGGGCAAGCAATCAGCCCCAGCATTTT
TRBD1	TRBV6-2/TRBV6-3	TRBJ2-1	NA	CASSYLGTGEQFF	TGTGCCAGCAGTTACTTGGGGACAGGTGAGCAGTTCTTC
NA	TRBV29-1	TRBJ2-7	NA	CSVEVVGRYEQYF	TGCAGCGTTGAAGTGGTGGGCCGGTACGAGCAGTACTTC
TRBD2	TRBV7-9	TRBJ2-5	NA	CASRPGGLGETQYF	TGTGCCAGCCGACCGGGGGGGCTGGGGGAGACCCAGTACTTC
NA	TRBV7-2	TRBJ1-1	NA	CASSPSAVMNTEAFF	TGTGCCAGCAGCCCCTCGGCGGTCATGAACACTGAAGCTTTCTTT
TRBD1	TRBV28	TRBJ1-3	NA	CASSYLDRIENTIYF	TGTGCCAGCAGCTACCTGGACAGGATTGAAAACACCATATATTTT
NA	TRBV5-6	TRBJ2-2	NA	CASSFGDSANTGELFF	TGTGCCAGCAGCTTCGGTGACAGCGCGAACACCGGGGAGCTGTTTTTT
NA	TRBV30	TRBJ2-7	NA	CAWSVSSYEQYF	TGTGCCTGGAGTGTCTCCTCCTACGAGCAGTACTTC
TRBD2	TRBV7-6	TRBJ2-6	NA	CASSLARRASGGFYGANVLTF	TGTGCCAGCAGCTTAGCGCGGCGCGCTAGCGGGGGGTTCTACGGGGCCAACGTCCTGACTTTC
NA	TRBV7-2	TRBJ1-4	NA	CASSFLTGSREKLFF	TGTGCCAGCAGCTTTCTTACAGGGTCTCGTGAAAAACTGTTTTTT
TRBD1	TRBV6-5	TRBJ1-1	NA	CASSTTGHAEAFF	TGTGCCAGCAGTACGACAGGGCATGCTGAAGCTTTCTTT
NA	TRBV3-1/TRBV3-2	TRBJ1-1	NA	CASSDRPNTEAFF	TGTGCCAGCAGTGACAGGCCGAACACTGAAGCTTTCTTT
NA	TRBV24-1	TRBJ2-3	NA	CATGATDTQYF	TGTGCCACCGGGGCCACAGATACGCAGTATTTT
NA	TRBV19	TRBJ2-7	NA	CASSINRDYEQYF	TGTGCCAGTAGTATTAACAGGGACTACGAGCAGTACTTC
TRBD1	TRBV29-1	TRBJ1-2	NA	CSVDQRDRGRGGYTF	TGCAGCGTTGACCAGCGGGACAGGGGGCGCGGGGGCTACACCTTC
NA	TRBV29-1	TRBJ2-7	NA	CSACFGGGHEQYF	TGCAGCGCGTGCTTTGGGGGAGGCCACGAGCAGTACTTC
NA	TRBV27	TRBJ2-7	NA	CASSPYPREAYEQYF	TGTGCCAGCAGTCCATACCCAAGGGAGGCCTACGAGCAGTACTTC
TRBD1	TRBV4-3	TRBJ1-1	NA	CASSQDRGQRAFF	TGCGCCAGCAGCCAAGACAGGGGGCAAAGGGCTTTCTTT